This TCR beta chain originates from a study of control samples from healthy donors and cancer patients (dated by TCRdb to the early 2020s). Receptors were amplified or captured by the immunoSEQ multiplex PCR assay. Here the immuneACCESS table is served through TCRdb, limited to in-frame sequences with V and J called. Missing clones are a known gap in these copies; in checked studies unresolved V genes cover under half, and the rest lacks a known reason. The sample contains approximately 150,000 clones, approximately 89% of them found a single time. The top ten clones comprise under 9% of the sample. The CDR3 contains 14 residues, cysteine and phenylalanine counted. CDR3 DNA only is kept here, 42 bases in frame from base 1. CDR1 KGHSH and CDR2 LQKENI are derived from the germline V gene. V lost 4 bases and J lost 3 bases; the stretch between them is 12 bases long. About this clone itself: This receptor's antigen is unknown. Nothing much larger sits one base from this clone, and base qualities are not available.

The chain is made from TRBV18 and TRBJ1-2; TRBD1 might be the D gene, on 5 matching bases. Sequencing used PBMCs. The source is a man in his fifties with head and neck cancer. The bases read TGTGCCAGCTCACGGGGGACGGGCGACTATGGCTACACCTTC. Translated, it gives CASSRGTGDYGYTF.